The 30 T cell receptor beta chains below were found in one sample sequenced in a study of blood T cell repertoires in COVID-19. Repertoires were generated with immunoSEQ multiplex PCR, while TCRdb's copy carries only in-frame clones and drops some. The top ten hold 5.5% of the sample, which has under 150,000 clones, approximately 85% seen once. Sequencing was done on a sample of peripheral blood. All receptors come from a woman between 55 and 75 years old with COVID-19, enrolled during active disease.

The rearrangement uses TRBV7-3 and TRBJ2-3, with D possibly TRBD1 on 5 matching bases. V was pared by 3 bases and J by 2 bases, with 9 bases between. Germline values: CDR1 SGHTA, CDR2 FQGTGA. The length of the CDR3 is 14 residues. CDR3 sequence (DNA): TGTGCCAGCAGCTTCCTAGGGGCCACAGATACGCAGTATTTT. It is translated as CASSFLGATDTQYF. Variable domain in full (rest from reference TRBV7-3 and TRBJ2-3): GAGVSQTPSNKVTEKGKYVELRCDPISGHTALYWYRQSLGQGPEFLIYFQGTGAADDSGLPNDRFFAVRPEGSVSTLKIQRTERGDSAVYLCASSFLGATDTQYFGPGTRLTVL.

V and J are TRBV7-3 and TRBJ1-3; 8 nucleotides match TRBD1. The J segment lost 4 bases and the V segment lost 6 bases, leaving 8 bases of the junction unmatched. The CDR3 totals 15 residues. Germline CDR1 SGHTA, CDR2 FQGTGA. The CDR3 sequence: CASSLDRAGGNTIYF. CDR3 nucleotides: TGTGCCAGCAGTCTGGACAGGGCAGGGGGAAACACCATATATTTT.

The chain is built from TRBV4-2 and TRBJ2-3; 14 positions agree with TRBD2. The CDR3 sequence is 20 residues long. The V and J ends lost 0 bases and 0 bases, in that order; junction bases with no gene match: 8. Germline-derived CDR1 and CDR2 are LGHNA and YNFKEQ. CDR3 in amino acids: CASSQEPGLAGEISTDTQYF. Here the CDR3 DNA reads TGTGCCAGCAGCCAAGAACCGGGACTAGCGGGGGAAATTAGCACAGATACGCAGTATTTT.

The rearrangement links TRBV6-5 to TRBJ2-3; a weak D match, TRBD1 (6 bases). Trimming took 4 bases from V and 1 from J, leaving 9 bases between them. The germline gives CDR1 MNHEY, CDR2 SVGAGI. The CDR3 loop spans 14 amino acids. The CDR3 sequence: CASSSDSRTDTQYF. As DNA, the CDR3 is TGTGCCAGCAGTTCGGACAGCCGCACAGATACGCAGTATTTT.

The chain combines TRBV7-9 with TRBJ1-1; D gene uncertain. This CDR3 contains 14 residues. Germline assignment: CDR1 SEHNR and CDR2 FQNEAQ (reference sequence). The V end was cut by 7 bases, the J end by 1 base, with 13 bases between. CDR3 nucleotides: TGTGCCAGCAACGTCCGGGTCCCGAACACTGAAGCTTTCTTT. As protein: CASNVRVPNTEAFF.

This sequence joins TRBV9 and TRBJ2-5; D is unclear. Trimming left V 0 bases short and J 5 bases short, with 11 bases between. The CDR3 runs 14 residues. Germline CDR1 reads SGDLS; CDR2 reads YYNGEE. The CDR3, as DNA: TGTGCCAGCAGCGTAGGGCCGTCCCAGGAGACCCAGTACTTC. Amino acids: CASSVGPSQETQYF.

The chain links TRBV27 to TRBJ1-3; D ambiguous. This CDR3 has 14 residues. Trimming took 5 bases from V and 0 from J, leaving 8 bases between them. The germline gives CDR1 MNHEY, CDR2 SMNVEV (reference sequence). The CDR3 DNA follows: TGTGCCAGCAGTGGAGTTAGCTCTGGAAACACCATATATTTT. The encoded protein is CASSGVSSGNTIYF.

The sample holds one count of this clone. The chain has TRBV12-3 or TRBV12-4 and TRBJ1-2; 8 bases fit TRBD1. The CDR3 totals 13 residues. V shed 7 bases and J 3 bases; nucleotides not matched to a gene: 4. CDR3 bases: TGTGCCAGCACCGCGACAGGGGACTATGGCTACACCTTC. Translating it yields CASTATGDYGYTF.

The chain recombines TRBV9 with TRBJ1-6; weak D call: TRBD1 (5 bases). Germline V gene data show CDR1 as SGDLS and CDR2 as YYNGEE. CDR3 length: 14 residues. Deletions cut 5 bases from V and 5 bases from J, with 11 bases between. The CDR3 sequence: CASREGGDNSPLHF. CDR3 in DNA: TGTGCCAGCAGAGAGGGAGGGGATAATTCACCCCTCCACTTT.

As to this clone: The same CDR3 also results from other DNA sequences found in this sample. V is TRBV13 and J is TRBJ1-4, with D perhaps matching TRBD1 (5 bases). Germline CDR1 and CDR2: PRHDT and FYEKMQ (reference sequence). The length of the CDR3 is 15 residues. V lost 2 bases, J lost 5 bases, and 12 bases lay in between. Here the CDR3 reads CASSLLTGVNEKLFF. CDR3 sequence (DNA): TGTGCCAGCAGCTTATTAACAGGTGTAAATGAAAAACTGTTTTTT.

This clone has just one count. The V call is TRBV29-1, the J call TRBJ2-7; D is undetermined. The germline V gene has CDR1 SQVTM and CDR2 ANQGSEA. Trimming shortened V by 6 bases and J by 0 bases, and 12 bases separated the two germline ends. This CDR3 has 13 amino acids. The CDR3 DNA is TGCAGCGTCCTGACGGAGAGCTCCTACGAGCAGTACTTC. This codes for CSVLTESSYEQYF.

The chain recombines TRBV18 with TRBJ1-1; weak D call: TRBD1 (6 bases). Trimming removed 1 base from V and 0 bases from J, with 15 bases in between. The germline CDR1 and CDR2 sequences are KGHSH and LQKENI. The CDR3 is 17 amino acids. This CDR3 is CASSPLPGGHVNTEAFF. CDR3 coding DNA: TGTGCCAGCTCACCACTCCCGGGGGGCCATGTGAACACTGAAGCTTTCTTT.

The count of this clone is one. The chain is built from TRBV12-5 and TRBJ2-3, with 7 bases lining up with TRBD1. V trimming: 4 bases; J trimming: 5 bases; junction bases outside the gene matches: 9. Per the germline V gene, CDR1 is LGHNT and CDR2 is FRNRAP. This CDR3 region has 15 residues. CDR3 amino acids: CASGSPPTGKDTQYF. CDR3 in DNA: TGTGCTAGTGGTTCGCCCCCGACAGGGAAAGATACGCAGTATTTT.

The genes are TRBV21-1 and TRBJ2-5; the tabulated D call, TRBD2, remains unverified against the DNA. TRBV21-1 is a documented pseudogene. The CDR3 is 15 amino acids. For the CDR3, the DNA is TGTGCCAGCAGCACGAGCAGCCGTCGAGGCGAGACCCAGTACTTC. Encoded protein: CASSTSSRRGETQYF.

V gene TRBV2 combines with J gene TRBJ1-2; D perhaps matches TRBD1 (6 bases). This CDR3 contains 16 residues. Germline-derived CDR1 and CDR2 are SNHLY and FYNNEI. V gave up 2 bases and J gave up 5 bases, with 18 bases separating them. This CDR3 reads CASSELPQGRMYGYTF. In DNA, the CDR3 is TGTGCCAGCAGTGAACTCCCACAGGGCAGGATGTATGGCTACACCTTC.

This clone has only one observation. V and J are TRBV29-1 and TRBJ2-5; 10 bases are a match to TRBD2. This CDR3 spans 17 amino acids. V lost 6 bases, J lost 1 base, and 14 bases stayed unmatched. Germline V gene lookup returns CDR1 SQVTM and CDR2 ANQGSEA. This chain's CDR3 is CSVRSGTSATSQETQYF. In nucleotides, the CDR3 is TGCAGCGTCAGATCCGGGACTAGCGCAACATCCCAAGAGACCCAGTACTTC.

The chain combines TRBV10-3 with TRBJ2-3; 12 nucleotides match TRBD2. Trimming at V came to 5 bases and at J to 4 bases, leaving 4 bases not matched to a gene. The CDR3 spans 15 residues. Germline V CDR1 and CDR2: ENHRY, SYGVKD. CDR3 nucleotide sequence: TGTGCCATCAGTTCTAGCGGGGGGGGTGCAGATACGCAGTATTTT. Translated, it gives CAISSSGGGADTQYF.

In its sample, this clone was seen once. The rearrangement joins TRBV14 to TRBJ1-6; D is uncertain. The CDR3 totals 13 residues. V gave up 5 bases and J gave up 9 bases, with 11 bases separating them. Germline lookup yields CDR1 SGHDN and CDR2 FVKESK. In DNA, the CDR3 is TGTGCCAGCAGCTTTAGCGCCTTTTCACCCCTCCACTTT. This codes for CASSFSAFSPLHF.

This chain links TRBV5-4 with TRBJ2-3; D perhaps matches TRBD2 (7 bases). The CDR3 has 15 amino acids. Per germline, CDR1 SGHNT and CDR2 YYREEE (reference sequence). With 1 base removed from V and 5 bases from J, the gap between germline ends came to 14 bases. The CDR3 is CASSLIGGGVDTQYF. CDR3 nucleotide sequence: TGTGCCAGCAGCTTGATAGGGGGGGGTGTAGATACGCAGTATTTT.

CDR3 nucleotide sequence: TGTGCCAGCTCACCAATAAGGGCCAGGGATGAAAAACTGTTTTTT. Protein product: CASSPIRARDEKLFF. J is TRBJ1-4 and V is TRBV18, with D possibly being TRBD1 (5 bases). The germline V gene encodes CDR1 KGHSH and CDR2 LQKENI. V lost 2 bases, J lost 6 bases, and 13 bases lay in between. The CDR3 totals 15 residues.

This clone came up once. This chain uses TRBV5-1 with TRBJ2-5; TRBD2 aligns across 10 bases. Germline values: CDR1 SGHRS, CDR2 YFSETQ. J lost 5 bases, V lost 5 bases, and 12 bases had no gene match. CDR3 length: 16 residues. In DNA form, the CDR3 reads TGCGCCAGCAGTCGTTCCTTAGCGGGGGGCAGTGAGACCCAGTACTTC. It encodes CASSRSLAGGSETQYF. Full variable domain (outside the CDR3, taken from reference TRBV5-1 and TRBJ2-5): KAGVTQTPRYLIKTRGQQVTLSCSPISGHRSVSWYQQTPGQGLQFLFEYFSETQRNKGNFPGRFSGRQFSNSRSEMNVSTLELGDSALYLCASSRSLAGGSETQYFGPGTRLLVL.

The CDR3 bases are TGTGCCAGCAGCCAAGCGGGGGGAGCCTACGAGCAGTACTTC. Its translation: CASSQAGGAYEQYF. The chain recombines TRBV7-8 with TRBJ2-7; 9 positions agree with TRBD2. With V trimmed by 5 bases and J by 2 bases, 4 bases remained unmatched. This CDR3 spans 14 amino acids. Germline V gene sequence: CDR1 SGHVS, CDR2 FQNEAQ.

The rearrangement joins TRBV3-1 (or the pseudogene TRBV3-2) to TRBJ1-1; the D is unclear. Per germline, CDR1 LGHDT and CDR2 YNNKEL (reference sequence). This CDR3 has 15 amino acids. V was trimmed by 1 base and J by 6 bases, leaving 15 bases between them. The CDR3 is CASSQGPPGYAEAFF. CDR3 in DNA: TGTGCCAGCAGCCAAGGCCCCCCGGGTTATGCTGAAGCTTTCTTT.

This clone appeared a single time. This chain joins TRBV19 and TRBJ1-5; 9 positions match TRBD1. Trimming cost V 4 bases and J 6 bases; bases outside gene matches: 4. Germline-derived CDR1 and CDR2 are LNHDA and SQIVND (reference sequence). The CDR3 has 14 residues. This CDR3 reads CASSTRQGGQPQHF. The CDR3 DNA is TGTGCCAGTAGTACCAGACAGGGGGGTCAGCCCCAGCATTTT.

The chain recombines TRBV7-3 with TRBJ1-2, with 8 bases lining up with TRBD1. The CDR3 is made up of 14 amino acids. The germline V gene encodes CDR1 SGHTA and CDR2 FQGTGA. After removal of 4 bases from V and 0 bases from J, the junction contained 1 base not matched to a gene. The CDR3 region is CASSWGQANYGYTF. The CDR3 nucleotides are TGTGCCAGCAGCTGGGGACAGGCTAACTATGGCTACACCTTC.

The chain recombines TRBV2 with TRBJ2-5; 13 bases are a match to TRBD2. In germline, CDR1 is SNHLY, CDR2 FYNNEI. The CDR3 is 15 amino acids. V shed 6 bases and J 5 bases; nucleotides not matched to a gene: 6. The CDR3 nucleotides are TGTGCCAGCAGCGTACTAGCGGGGGGGTTGGAGACCCAGTACTTC. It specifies CASSVLAGGLETQYF.

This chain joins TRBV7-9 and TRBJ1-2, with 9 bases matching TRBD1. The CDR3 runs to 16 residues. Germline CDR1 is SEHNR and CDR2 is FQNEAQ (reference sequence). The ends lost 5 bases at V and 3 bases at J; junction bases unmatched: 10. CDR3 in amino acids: CASSPRGTGFYYGYTF. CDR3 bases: TGTGCCAGCAGCCCCCGAGGGACAGGGTTTTACTATGGCTACACCTTC.

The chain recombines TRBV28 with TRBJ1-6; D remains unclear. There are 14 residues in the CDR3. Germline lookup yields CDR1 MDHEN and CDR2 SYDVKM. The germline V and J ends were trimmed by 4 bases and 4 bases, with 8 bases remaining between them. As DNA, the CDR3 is TGTGCCAGCAGTTCAGGCCTTTATAATTCACCCCTCCACTTT. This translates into CASSSGLYNSPLHF. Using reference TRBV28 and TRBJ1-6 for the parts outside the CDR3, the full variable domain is DVKVTQSSRYLVKRTGEKVFLECVQDMDHENMFWYRQDPGLGLRLIYFSYDVKMKEKGDIPEGYSVSREKKERFSLILESASTNQTSMYLCASSSGLYNSPLHFGNGTRLTVT.

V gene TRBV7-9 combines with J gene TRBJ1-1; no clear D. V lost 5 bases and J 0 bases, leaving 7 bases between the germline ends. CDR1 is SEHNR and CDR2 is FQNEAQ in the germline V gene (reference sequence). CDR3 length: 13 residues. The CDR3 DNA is TGTGCCAGCAGCCGTGTCTTGAACACTGAAGCTTTCTTT. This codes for CASSRVLNTEAFF.

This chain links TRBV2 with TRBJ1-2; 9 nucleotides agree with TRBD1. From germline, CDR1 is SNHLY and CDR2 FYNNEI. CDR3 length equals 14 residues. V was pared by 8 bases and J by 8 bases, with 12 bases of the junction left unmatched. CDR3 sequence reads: CASQKQGAFGGYTF. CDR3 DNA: TGTGCCAGCCAAAAACAGGGGGCATTTGGAGGCTACACCTTC.